This T cell receptor beta chain came from a study of regulatory T cells in long-lasting Graves disease. Study-wide results and limits: With persistent disease, TRBV28, TRBJ1-2 and TRBJ2-5 were the favored segments. With approximately 2,500 shared public clonotypes, persistent patients exceeded new patients, who shared approximately 880. Possibly, accuracy suffered from the small sample size.

The time point denotes: persistent/refractory GD, antithyroid drugs over 5 years with positive TRAb. Making the TCR library involved RNA that had been extracted from PBMCs. This clonotype was seen more than once but under ten times. Its antigen is unknown. Germline loops: CDR1 SGHDT, CDR2 YYEEEE. This CDR3 spans 15 amino acids. J lost 5 bases, V lost 4 bases, and 10 bases had no gene match. In building TCR beta libraries, iRepertoire HTBI primers were used together with Arm-PCR of CDR3 regions. TCRdb recomputed calls from the multiplex PCR reads with MiXCR, one row per CDR3 protein. The repertoire holds about 470,000 distinct CDR3 sequences, about 20% seen once, with 7.8% in the top ten.

The source material was peripheral blood mononuclear cells (PBMCs), sampled when the disease was refractory, from a patient treated with antithyroid drugs. This TCR was recovered from a female donor with Graves disease. V and J are TRBV5-6 and TRBJ2-7, with TRBD1 identical over 9 bases. The CDR3 DNA follows: TGTGCCAGCAGCCAGGACAGGGGCGGTCAGGACGAGCAGTACTTC. Translating it yields CASSQDRGGQDEQYF.